The sequence of this T cell receptor beta chain was determined in a study of technical replicates of blood from a handful of donors. CDR3 size: 12 residues. After removal of 6 bases from V and 5 bases from J, the junction contained 3 bases not matched to a gene. Germline V lookup: CDR1 MGHDK, CDR2 SYGVNS. TCRdb's table, derived via immunoSEQ multiplex PCR, lists solely in-frame clones and lacks some. The sample has about 70,000 clones, around 95% seen once. The chain joins TRBV25-1 to TRBJ1-2; TRBD1 matches at 7 bases. The sample was T cells isolated from PBMCs. This clonotype was obtained from a human donor in good health. The CDR3 coding sequence is TGTGCCAGCAGGGGACAGAGGTATGGCTACACCTTC. The encoded protein is CASRGQRYGYTF.